These 14 T cell receptor beta chains came from one sample sequenced in a study of radiotherapy plus CTLA-4 blockade in lung cancer. Method: immunoSEQ multiplex PCR; TCRdb's copy keeps in-frame clones and lacks some. The table records 95,000 to 150,000 clones, 85% to 90% of them present only once. This sample comprised peripheral blood, obtained from a patient treated with radiotherapy plus ipilimumab. These receptor sequences come from a human donor with non-small cell lung cancer that progressed on radiotherapy plus ipilimumab.

The chain joins TRBV2 to TRBJ1-3, with 7 bases fitting TRBD1. V dropped 1 base and J dropped 2; count of bases not matched to a gene: 2. The CDR3 has 15 residues. From germline, CDR1 is SNHLY and CDR2 FYNNEI. The CDR3 sequence is CASSEGQGAGNTIYF. CDR3 bases: TGTGCCAGCAGTGAAGGCCAGGGGGCTGGAAACACCATATATTTT.

The V gene is TRBV5-6, the J gene TRBJ2-5; 9 positions match TRBD1. The CDR3 contains 15 residues. With V trimmed by 3 bases and J by 10 bases, 13 bases remained unmatched. Germline CDR1 and CDR2: SGHDT and YYEEEE. CDR3 region: CASSSRDRAQGDQYF. CDR3 sequence (DNA): TGTGCCAGCAGCTCCCGGGACAGGGCGCAGGGGGACCAGTACTTC.

The V call is TRBV11-3, the J call TRBJ2-1; D not resolved. Trimming stripped 0 bases from V and 4 bases from J, with 7 bases between. The CDR3 is made up of 14 amino acids. Germline CDR1 and CDR2: SGHNT and YENEEA. The CDR3 DNA reads TGTGCCAGCAGCTTAGATCCAGTATACAATGAGCAGTTCTTC. This encodes CASSLDPVYNEQFF.

CDR3 bases: TGCAGCGTTGGGACGAGGAACACTGAAGCTTTCTTT. Its protein product is CSVGTRNTEAFF. This chain uses TRBV29-1 with TRBJ1-1, with D unresolved. The CDR3 is 12 amino acids. Germline CDR1 reads SQVTM; CDR2 reads ANQGSEA. Trimming left V 4 bases short and J 1 base short, with 7 bases between.

The chain has TRBV7-2 and TRBJ2-5, with a possible D match to TRBD1 (6 bases). Germline V gives CDR1 SGHTA, CDR2 FQGNSA. This CDR3 has 17 amino acids. Trimming shortened V by 5 bases and J by 3 bases, and 22 bases separated the two germline ends. The CDR3 protein is CASSRGSRAGAEETQYF. CDR3 coding DNA: TGTGCCAGCAGCCGGGGTTCGAGGGCAGGGGCGGAAGAGACCCAGTACTTC.

The chain has TRBV15 and TRBJ2-5; 7 bases are a match to TRBD2. CDR1 is LNHNV and CDR2 is YYDKDF in the germline V gene (reference sequence). CDR3 size: 14 residues. V dropped 1 base and J dropped 5; count of bases not matched to a gene: 4. This CDR3 reads CATSRVASGETQYF. The CDR3 DNA reads as TGTGCCACCAGCAGAGTGGCTAGCGGCGAGACCCAGTACTTC.

Points on this clone: At one end the junction does not follow the germline gene, possibly because of a read error. The chain couples TRBV27 to TRBJ2-7; 7 nucleotides align to TRBD1. Germline loops: CDR1 MNHEY, CDR2 SMNVEV (reference sequence). The CDR3 is 15 residues long. Here the CDR3 reads CASSLNRGVTYGQYF. CDR3 coding DNA: TGTGCCAGCAGTTTGAACAGGGGTGTCACCTACGGGCAGTACTTC.

The chain uses TRBV18 and TRBJ2-3; D tentatively fits TRBD1 or TRBD2 (5 bases each). V was clipped by 6 bases and J by 6 bases, with 16 bases between them. The CDR3 consists of 14 residues. The germline gives CDR1 KGHSH, CDR2 LQKENI. The CDR3 sequence: CASSQGPAGDTQYF. CDR3 nucleotide sequence: TGTGCCAGCTCGCAGGGCCCGGCGGGCGATACGCAGTATTTT.

The V gene is TRBV29-1, the J gene TRBJ2-7, with 7 positions matching TRBD1. This CDR3 region has 13 residues. The germline CDR1 and CDR2 sequences are SQVTM and ANQGSEA. Trimming took 6 bases from V and 3 from J; bases not matched to a gene: 8. This CDR3 is CSVPGQSNYEQYF. The CDR3 nucleotides are TGCAGCGTCCCGGGACAGAGTAACTACGAGCAGTACTTC.

The chain links TRBV7-9 to TRBJ2-2; 10 bases fit TRBD2. The CDR3 contains 18 residues. The ends lost 5 bases at V and 6 bases at J; junction bases unmatched: 15. Germline loops: CDR1 SEHNR, CDR2 FQNEAQ (reference sequence). CDR3 residues: CASSPLIQREGKAGELFF. The CDR3 region has the DNA TGTGCCAGCAGCCCCCTTATCCAGCGGGAGGGTAAGGCCGGGGAGCTGTTTTTT.

The chain carries TRBV27 and TRBJ1-1; 7 bases map to TRBD1. V was pared by 6 bases and J by 4 bases, with 5 bases of the junction left unmatched. This CDR3 contains 13 residues. Per the germline V gene, CDR1 is MNHEY and CDR2 is SMNVEV (reference sequence). CDR3: CASREQGSTEAFF. Written as DNA, the CDR3 is TGTGCCAGCAGAGAACAGGGGAGCACTGAAGCTTTCTTT.

The CDR3 spells CASSLRRTQGTGELFF. The CDR3 coding sequence is TGTGCCAGCAGTTTACGTCGGACCCAGGGCACCGGGGAGCTGTTTTTT. This rearrangement joins TRBV27 to TRBJ2-2, with a possible D match to TRBD1 (5 bases). Germline CDR1 MNHEY, CDR2 SMNVEV (reference sequence). Trimming took 2 bases from V and 4 from J, leaving 14 bases between them. CDR3 length equals 16 residues.

This clone was recorded once. CDR3 in DNA: TGTGCCAGCAGCCCGGGACAGTTTCTCACTGAAGCTTTCTTT. Amino acids: CASSPGQFLTEAFF. The chain recombines TRBV6-1 with TRBJ1-1, with 7 bases fitting TRBD1. The CDR3 is 14 residues long. J was trimmed by 4 bases and V by 6 bases; bases with no gene match: 8. Germline lookup yields CDR1 MNHNS and CDR2 SASEGT.

This rearrangement joins TRBV18 to TRBJ1-4, with D possibly TRBD1 on 5 matching bases. CDR1 and CDR2 from the germline V gene are KGHSH and LQKENI. V gave up 0 bases and J gave up 5 bases, with 10 bases separating them. CDR3 length equals 15 residues. The CDR3 loop reads CASSPPGGENEKLFF. In nucleotides, the CDR3 is TGTGCCAGCTCACCACCCGGGGGGGAGAATGAAAAACTGTTTTTT.